The TCR beta chain described here comes from a study of graft-versus-host responses after intestinal transplantation. The CDR3 has 15 residues. Trimming left V 5 bases short and J 2 bases short, with 14 bases between. Germline V gives CDR1 SGHTS, CDR2 YDEGEE. In regard to this clone: The antigen remains unidentified.

The repertoire was sequenced with immunoSEQ multiplex PCR; TCRdb's copy has only in-frame clones and lacks some. This sample has some 81,000 clones, with about 89% found just once. The chain links TRBV5-8 to TRBJ2-1; tentative D call: TRBD1 (6 bases). The sample in question was unstimulated CD4+ T cells sorted from spleen or lymph node cells, obtained before intestinal transplant. This receptor was identified in a human donor who received an intestinal transplant. The DNA for the CDR3 is TGTGCCAGCAGGCAGGGGTCAACAACCTACAATGAGCAGTTCTTC. It encodes CASRQGSTTYNEQFF.